The 27 T cell receptor beta chains given below trace back to one sample, sequenced in a study of cytomegalovirus exposure and HLA in healthy donors. PCR used 60 Vbeta primers and 13 Jbeta primers. Assay used: immunoSEQ multiplex PCR; TCRdb lists only in-frame clones, some missing. The sample carries 100,000 to 150,000 clones, around 84% recorded once. The sequenced sample consisted of PBMCs. The receptors here all came from a young woman in good health and CMV-seropositive.

The chain couples TRBV10-3 to TRBJ1-4; 7 nucleotides line up with TRBD1. Germline trimming cut 0 bases from V and 2 bases from J; bases unmatched to any gene: 3. The CDR3 contains 16 residues. The germline CDR1 and CDR2 sequences are ENHRY and SYGVKD. The CDR3 spells CAISESTGQTNEKLFF. For the CDR3, the DNA is TGTGCCATCAGTGAGTCGACGGGACAGACTAATGAAAAACTGTTTTTT.

This clone has just one count. The rearrangement uses TRBV6-1 and TRBJ2-7; 7 bases are a match to TRBD1. CDR1 is MNHNS, CDR2 SASEGT, per germline. The V gene end was trimmed by 7 bases and the J gene end by 3 bases; junction bases not matched to a gene: 12. This CDR3 region has 15 residues. The CDR3: CASTRDSSPFYEQYF. CDR3 DNA sequence: TGTGCCAGCACCAGGGACAGTAGCCCCTTCTACGAGCAGTACTTC.

The chain is built from TRBV30 and TRBJ2-3, with 10 bases identical to TRBD2. Germline CDR1 is GTSNPN and CDR2 is SVGIG (reference sequence). The CDR3 covers 15 residues. Trimming cost V 1 base and J 3 bases; bases outside gene matches: 4. The DNA for the CDR3 is TGTGCCTGGAGTGAGCTAGCGGGGGTTACAGATACGCAGTATTTT. Protein sequence: CAWSELAGVTDTQYF.

V usage is TRBV6-1 and J usage is TRBJ2-3; TRBD2 might be the D (6 bases). The CDR3 totals 18 residues. Deletions cut 2 bases from V and 0 bases from J, with 18 bases between. The germline V gene encodes CDR1 MNHNS and CDR2 SASEGT. The CDR3 here is CASSERRGVQPSTDTQYF. The CDR3 DNA reads as TGTGCCAGCAGTGAAAGGAGGGGAGTCCAACCTAGCACAGATACGCAGTATTTT.

This clone was detected only a few times. J is TRBJ1-1 and V is TRBV5-8; the D gene is possibly TRBD1 (5 bases). In germline, CDR1 is SGHTS, CDR2 YDEGEE. This CDR3 is built from 13 residues. V was shortened by 10 bases and J by 1 base, with 14 bases between the two germline ends. The CDR3 coding sequence is TGTGCCGCAGCCCCGGGGGGGAACACTGAAGCTTTCTTT. This translates into CAAAPGGNTEAFF.

The chain employs TRBV27 and TRBJ1-6; D is possibly TRBD1 (5 bases). V lost 6 bases and J 8 bases, leaving 14 bases between the germline ends. Germline V lookup: CDR1 MNHEY, CDR2 SMNVEV (reference sequence). The CDR3 is made up of 14 amino acids. CDR3 sequence reads: CASRVGASDSPLHF. The CDR3 DNA reads TGTGCCAGCAGAGTAGGGGCCTCGGATTCACCCCTCCACTTT.

The gene calls are TRBV28 and TRBJ1-5; maybe TRBD1 (5 bases). CDR1 and CDR2 (germline): MDHEN, SYDVKM. The CDR3 runs to 14 residues. The V and J ends lost 4 bases and 1 base respectively, with 8 bases between them. The CDR3, as DNA: TGTGCCAGCAGTTCTTACAGGAGCAATCAGCCCCAGCATTTT. Protein sequence: CASSSYRSNQPQHF. The full variable domain, completed using reference TRBV28 and TRBJ1-5, is DVKVTQSSRYLVKRTGEKVFLECVQDMDHENMFWYRQDPGLGLRLIYFSYDVKMKEKGDIPEGYSVSREKKERFSLILESASTNQTSMYLCASSSYRSNQPQHFGDGTRLSIL.

This clone was seen once. The genes are TRBV2 and TRBJ2-1, with a tentative D call TRBD1 (5 bases). CDR1 is SNHLY and CDR2 is FYNNEI in the germline V gene. The CDR3 runs to 12 residues. Trimming pared 7 bases from V and 8 bases from J, leaving 12 bases between. This CDR3 is CASKQANYEQFF. As DNA, the CDR3 is TGTGCCAGCAAACAGGCAAACTATGAGCAGTTCTTC. Using reference TRBV2 and TRBJ2-1 for the parts outside the CDR3, the full variable domain is EPEVTQTPSHQVTQMGQEVILRCVPISNHLYFYWYRQILGQKVEFLVSFYNNEISEKSEIFDDQFSVERPDGSNFTLKIRSTKLEDSAMYFCASKQANYEQFFGPGTRLTVL.

The rearrangement joins TRBV7-9 to TRBJ1-4; D possibly corresponds to TRBD1 (5 bases). This CDR3 contains 14 residues. Deletions cut 3 bases from V and 6 bases from J, with 11 bases between. The germline V gene has CDR1 SEHNR and CDR2 FQNEAQ (reference sequence). As DNA, the CDR3 is TGTGCCAGCAGCTTCAGGGTTGGAGATGAAAAACTGTTTTTT. This translates into CASSFRVGDEKLFF. Based on the CDR3 plus reference TRBV7-9 and TRBJ1-4, the full variable domain is DTGVSQNPRHKITKRGQNVTFRCDPISEHNRLYWYRQTLGQGPEFLTYFQNEAQLEKSRLLSDRFSAERPKGSFSTLEIQRTEQGDSAMYLCASSFRVGDEKLFFGSGTQLSVL.

The chain uses TRBV30 and TRBJ2-2; a possible D gene is TRBD1 (6 bases). The V end was cut by 5 bases, the J end by 1 base, with 11 bases between. This CDR3 spans 14 amino acids. Germline CDR1 reads GTSNPN; CDR2 reads SVGIG (reference sequence). In nucleotides, the CDR3 is TGTGCCTGGGCCCTGACAGGGAACACCGGGGAGCTGTTTTTT. As protein: CAWALTGNTGELFF.

This chain links TRBV28 with TRBJ2-7; 9 bases fit TRBD1. This CDR3 comprises 15 residues. Unmatched junction bases numbered 5, after V lost 2 bases and J lost 3 bases. Per germline, CDR1 MDHEN and CDR2 SYDVKM. CDR3: CASSLGGQGYYEQYF. DNA of the CDR3: TGTGCCAGCAGTTTAGGGGGACAGGGATACTACGAGCAGTACTTC.

The rearrangement joins TRBV9 to TRBJ2-1; 13 nucleotides agree with TRBD2. J gave up 8 bases and V 3 bases, and 11 bases lay outside the gene matches. CDR3 length: 17 amino acids. The germline CDR1 and CDR2 sequences are SGDLS and YYNGEE. CDR3 protein: CASSGEPGTSGAHEQFF. The CDR3 DNA reads as TGTGCCAGCAGCGGAGAACCCGGGACTAGCGGGGCGCATGAGCAGTTCTTC. The whole variable domain, remainder taken from reference TRBV9 and TRBJ2-1, is DSGVTQTPKHLITATGQRVTLRCSPRSGDLSVYWYQQSLDQGLQFLIQYYNGEERAKGNILERFSAQQFPDLHSELNLSSLELGDSALYFCASSGEPGTSGAHEQFFGPGTRLTVL.

The V gene is TRBV2, the J gene TRBJ1-1, with unresolved D. The CDR3 is 13 residues long. The germline gives CDR1 SNHLY, CDR2 FYNNEI. V gave up 6 bases and J gave up 1 base, with 9 bases separating them. The CDR3: CASSYQENTEAFF. The CDR3 bases are TGTGCCAGCAGCTACCAGGAGAACACTGAAGCTTTCTTT.

The genes are TRBV7-2 and TRBJ2-2, with D perhaps matching TRBD1 (6 bases). Trimming took 1 base from V and 5 from J, leaving 8 bases between them. CDR3 length: 14 residues. Looked up from germline, CDR1 is SGHTA and CDR2 is FQGNSA. Written as DNA, the CDR3 is TGTGCCAGCAGCTTAGTGGGGGCGACCGGGGAGCTGTTTTTT. Its protein is CASSLVGATGELFF.

The chain uses TRBV7-6 and TRBJ2-5; tentative D call: TRBD1 (5 bases). The J call may be mistaken, given a closer DNA end match to TRBJ2-7. The length of the CDR3 is 14 residues. Germline V gene lookup returns CDR1 SGHVS and CDR2 FNYEAQ. The CDR3 spells CASSPTTDSYEQYF. CDR3 in DNA: TGTGCCAGCAGCCCAACGACAGACTCCTACGAGCAGTACTTC.

This clone came up a few times. V is TRBV11-2 and J is TRBJ2-7, with D possibly TRBD2 on 7 matching bases. Germline lookup yields CDR1 SGHAT and CDR2 FQNNGV. The CDR3 spans 16 residues. V dropped 5 bases and J dropped 4 bases, with 21 bases sitting between them. The CDR3 is CASSPRGAVGRYEQYF. CDR3 coding DNA: TGTGCCAGCAGCCCTCGGGGGGCTGTCGGAAGGTACGAGCAGTACTTC.

V is TRBV2 and J is TRBJ2-2; TRBD2 agrees at 9 bases. With 5 bases clipped from V and 0 bases from J, the junction kept 4 bases outside the gene matches. Germline V gene data show CDR1 as SNHLY and CDR2 as FYNNEI. CDR3 length: 16 residues. In DNA form, the CDR3 reads TGTGCCAGCAGTCAAAGACTAGCGGCGAACACCGGGGAGCTGTTTTTT. Its translation is CASSQRLAANTGELFF.

This rearrangement joins TRBV2 to TRBJ2-5, with 10 bases matching TRBD2. The CDR3 extends over 13 amino acids. Germline V lookup: CDR1 SNHLY, CDR2 FYNNEI. After removal of 8 bases from V and 5 bases from J, the junction contained 5 bases not matched to a gene. The CDR3 region has the DNA TGTGCCAGCGGCCTAGCGGGGGACGAGACCCAGTACTTC. This sequence encodes CASGLAGDETQYF.

The rearrangement links TRBV7-3 to TRBJ2-2; D is undetermined. Germline lookup yields CDR1 SGHTA and CDR2 FQGTGA. The CDR3 length is 15 residues. V lost 4 bases, J lost 0 bases, and 9 bases lay in between. The CDR3 coding sequence is TGTGCCAGCAGCTACGACATCCCGAACACCGGGGAGCTGTTTTTT. Translating it yields CASSYDIPNTGELFF.

The CDR3 bases are TGTGCCAGCACACCCGGGACAGCAAGTAACAATGAGCAGTTCTTC. Amino acids: CASTPGTASNNEQFF. This rearrangement joins TRBV19 to TRBJ2-1; 7 bases are a match to TRBD1. The CDR3 contains 15 residues. Germline trimming cut 9 bases from V and 5 bases from J; bases unmatched to any gene: 13. Germline CDR1 is LNHDA and CDR2 is SQIVND (reference sequence).

Here the CDR3 reads CASSEGTGDYNEQFF. For the CDR3, the DNA is TGTGCCAGCAGTGAAGGGACAGGGGATTACAATGAGCAGTTCTTC. This rearrangement joins TRBV6-1 to TRBJ2-1, with 9 nucleotides matching TRBD1. The CDR3 runs to 15 residues. V was pared by 1 base and J by 4 bases, with 2 bases of the junction left unmatched. CDR1 and CDR2 from the germline V gene are MNHNS and SASEGT.

This chain joins TRBV19 and TRBJ2-1; D remains ambiguous. Germline V gene sequence: CDR1 LNHDA, CDR2 SQIVND (reference sequence). The CDR3 length is 13 residues. Trimming shortened V by 5 bases and J by 4 bases, and 9 bases separated the two germline ends. In nucleotides, the CDR3 is TGTGCCAGTAGTTACGACTCTTACAATGAGCAGTTCTTC. Its translation: CASSYDSYNEQFF.

V usage is TRBV29-1 and J usage is TRBJ1-1; D is unresolved. Germline V lookup: CDR1 SQVTM, CDR2 ANQGSEA. This CDR3 contains 14 residues. Between the trimmed V and J ends, which lost 6 bases and 1 base, there was a span of 15 bases. CDR3 in amino acids: CSVVGRLRNTEAFF. Written as DNA, the CDR3 is TGCAGCGTAGTTGGGAGACTCAGGAACACTGAAGCTTTCTTT.

The chain carries TRBV15 and TRBJ2-1, with D maybe TRBD1 (6 bases). Trimming removed 7 bases at V and 0 bases at J, with 16 bases between. The CDR3 sequence is 16 residues long. Germline-derived CDR1 and CDR2 are LNHNV and YYDKDF (reference sequence). The CDR3 DNA reads TGTGCCACCACCTGGGTTGGGGGCAGCTCCTACAATGAGCAGTTCTTC. Translated: CATTWVGGSSYNEQFF.

V is TRBV4-1 and J is TRBJ1-6; TRBD1 matches 7 bases. The germline V gene has CDR1 MGHRA and CDR2 YSYEKL. V was pared by 7 bases and J by 0 bases, with 12 bases of the junction left unmatched. This CDR3 has 18 amino acids. The CDR3 region is CASTSIWDRHSYNSPLHF. DNA of the CDR3: TGCGCCAGCACCTCCATTTGGGACAGACACTCCTATAATTCACCCCTCCACTTT.

The chain combines TRBV25-1 with TRBJ2-7; weak D call: TRBD2 (6 bases). Deletions cut 4 bases from V and 4 bases from J, with 17 bases between. This CDR3 has 15 residues. The V gene's germline CDR1 is MGHDK and CDR2 SYGVNS. CDR3 in DNA: TGTGCCAGCAGTGCCGGGTCCGGGGGTCTGTACGAGCAGTACTTC. Protein product: CASSAGSGGLYEQYF.

The chain uses TRBV16 and TRBJ1-1; D not certain. CDR3 size: 14 residues. Germline CDR1 is KGHSY and CDR2 is FQNENV. V lost 4 bases to trimming and J lost 3 bases, with 12 bases between them. DNA of the CDR3: TGTGCCAGCAGCCTTAGACCGGGTGACACTGAAGCTTTCTTT. Its protein product is CASSLRPGDTEAFF.